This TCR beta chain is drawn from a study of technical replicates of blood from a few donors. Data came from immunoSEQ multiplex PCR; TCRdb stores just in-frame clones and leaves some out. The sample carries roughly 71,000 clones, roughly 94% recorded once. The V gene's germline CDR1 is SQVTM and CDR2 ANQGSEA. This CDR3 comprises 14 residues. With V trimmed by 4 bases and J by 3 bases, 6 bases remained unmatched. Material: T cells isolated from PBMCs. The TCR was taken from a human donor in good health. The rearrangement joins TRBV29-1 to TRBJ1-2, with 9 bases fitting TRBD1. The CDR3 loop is CSVAATGGDYGYTF. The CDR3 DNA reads TGCAGCGTTGCCGCTACAGGGGGCGACTATGGCTACACCTTC.